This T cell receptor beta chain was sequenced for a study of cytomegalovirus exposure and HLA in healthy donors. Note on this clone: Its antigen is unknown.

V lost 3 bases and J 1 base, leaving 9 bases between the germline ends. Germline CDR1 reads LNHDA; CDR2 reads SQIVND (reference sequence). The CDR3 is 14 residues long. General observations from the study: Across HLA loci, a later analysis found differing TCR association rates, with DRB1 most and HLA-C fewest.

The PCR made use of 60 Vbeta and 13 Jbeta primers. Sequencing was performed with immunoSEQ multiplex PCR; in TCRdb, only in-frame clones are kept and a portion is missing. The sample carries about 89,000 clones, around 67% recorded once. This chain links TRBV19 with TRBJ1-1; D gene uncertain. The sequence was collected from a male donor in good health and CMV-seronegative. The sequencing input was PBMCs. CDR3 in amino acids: CASSIFPKNTEAFF. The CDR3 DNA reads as TGTGCCAGTAGTATTTTCCCCAAGAACACTGAAGCTTTCTTT. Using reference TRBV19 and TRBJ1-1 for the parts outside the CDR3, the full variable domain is DGGITQSPKYLFRKEGQNVTLSCEQNLNHDAMYWYRQDPGQGLRLIYYSQIVNDFQKGDIAEGYSVSREKKESFPLTVTSAQKNPTAFYLCASSIFPKNTEAFFGQGTRLTVV.